Listed here are 2 T cell receptor beta chains from one sample, sequenced in a study of blood T cell repertoires in COVID-19. Clones were sequenced by immunoSEQ multiplex PCR, and TCRdb holds only the in-frame ones, with some missing. The table shows about 35,000 clones, with around 80% occurring only once. Sequenced input: peripheral blood. The receptors originated from a man older than 75 with active or convalescent COVID-19.

V is TRBV11-2 and J is TRBJ2-7; TRBD2 might be the D (6 bases). The CDR3 is made up of 16 amino acids. V lost 5 bases and J 0 bases, leaving 17 bases between the germline ends. Germline V gene sequence: CDR1 SGHAT, CDR2 FQNNGV. CDR3 protein: CASSPAAGSYSYEQYF. The CDR3 DNA sequence: TGTGCCAGCAGCCCCGCGGCGGGGTCTTACTCCTACGAGCAGTACTTC.

Only a few counts were recorded for this clone. The V call is TRBV6-5, the J call TRBJ2-7; 10 positions match TRBD2. CDR3 length: 14 amino acids. After removal of 9 bases from V and 9 bases from J, the junction contained 14 bases not matched to a gene. Germline loops: CDR1 MNHEY, CDR2 SVGAGI. The CDR3 reads CASGGLAEAGGQYF. The CDR3 bases are TGTGCCAGTGGAGGACTAGCGGAGGCTGGAGGGCAGTACTTC.